The clone carrying this T cell receptor (beta chain) was seen once. The sample comes from a study of shared clonotypes between healthy human individuals. Assay used: immunoSEQ multiplex PCR; TCRdb lists only in-frame clones, some missing. The sample includes millions of clones, more than 90% seen only once; the top ten take 0.11% to 0.15%. Germline CDR1 SGHTS, CDR2 YDEGEE. CDR3 length equals 16 residues. V dropped 5 bases and J dropped 6 bases, with 21 bases sitting between them. Material: naive CD4+ T cells sorted from blood. This sample's subset: CD45RA+ positively selected. The rearrangement uses TRBV5-8 and TRBJ2-1; no reliable D call. This receptor was taken from a man between 18 and 29 years old in good health. The DNA of the CDR3 is TGTGCCAGCAGTCTGGGGAAAAGCATAGTAACCAATGAGCAGTTCTTC. Its protein product is CASSLGKSIVTNEQFF.